What follows is one T cell receptor beta chain and its context. The sample originates from a study of blood T cell repertoires in COVID-19. Study background: Material from acute and convalescent COVID-19 was sourced from the United States, Italy and Spain.

The CDR3 is made up of 15 amino acids. Trimming cost V 3 bases and J 5 bases; bases outside gene matches: 9. CDR1 LNHDA and CDR2 SQIVND come from the germline V gene (reference sequence). Some clones are missing from TCRdb's copy, which holds only in-frame ones; the method was immunoSEQ multiplex PCR. The table records 30,000 to 40,000 clones, roughly three quarters of them present only once. The chain carries TRBV19 and TRBJ2-7, with 8 nucleotides matching TRBD2. Source material: peripheral blood. The sequence derives from a man older than 75 with acute or convalescent COVID-19. CDR3 nucleotide sequence: TGTGCCAGTAGTATGAACGGGAGGGCCTTAAACGAGCAGTACTTC. Its protein product is CASSMNGRALNEQYF.